What follows describes a single TCR beta chain. The antigen is not known. Using its own MiXCR run on the RT-PCR reads, TCRdb lists one record per CDR3 protein. Here the sample spans more than 700,000 distinct CDR3 sequences, approximately 21% being singletons. The entry originates in a study of response to subunit inactivated influenza vaccine. General observations from the study: Few additional T cells are recruited per seasonal influenza vaccination, authors suggested.

CDR1 is SGHVS and CDR2 is FQNEAQ in the germline V gene. The CDR3 spans 18 residues. The V gene lost 0 bases and the J gene lost 3 bases, with 18 bases spanning the gap. This sequence was found in a man aged 45 to 65 who received an inactivated influenza vaccine. Sequenced here: PBMCs from blood, sampled 4 to 6 days after vaccination. The chain recombines TRBV7-8 with TRBJ1-3, with D possibly matching TRBD1 (6 bases). Here the CDR3 reads CASSLAPRQGHLGNTIYF. The CDR3 DNA reads as TGTGCCAGCAGCTTAGCCCCCCGTCAGGGACACCTTGGAAACACCATATATTTT.